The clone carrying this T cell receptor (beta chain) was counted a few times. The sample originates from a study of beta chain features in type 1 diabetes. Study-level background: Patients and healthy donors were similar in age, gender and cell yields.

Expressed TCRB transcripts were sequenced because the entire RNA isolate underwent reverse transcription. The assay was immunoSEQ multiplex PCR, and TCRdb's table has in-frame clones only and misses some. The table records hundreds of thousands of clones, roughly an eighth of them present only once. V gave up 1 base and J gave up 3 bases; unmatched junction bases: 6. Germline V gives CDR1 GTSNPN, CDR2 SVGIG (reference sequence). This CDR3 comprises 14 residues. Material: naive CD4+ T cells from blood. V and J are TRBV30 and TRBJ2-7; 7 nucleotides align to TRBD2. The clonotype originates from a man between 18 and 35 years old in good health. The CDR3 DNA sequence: TGTGCCTGGAGTGCCGGGGGGATCTACTACGAGCAGTACTTC. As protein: CAWSAGGIYYEQYF.